This T cell receptor beta chain appears in the sequencing data of a study of blood T cell repertoires in COVID-19. Study overall: Sites across the United States, Italy and Spain contributed samples from acute and convalescent COVID-19. Sample material is recorded as cDNA or gDNA derived from T cells, B-cell-depleted T cells, or PBMCs.

This CDR3 has 17 amino acids. Study processing details: From reference gene primer amplification, estimates of nucleated cell counts were derived. Clones were sequenced by immunoSEQ multiplex PCR, and TCRdb holds only the in-frame ones, with some missing. V, J and clone size derive from that table, while D and trimming were established from the DNA sequence. The top ten clones hold 1.5% of a sample with hundreds of thousands of clones, about nine tenths of them seen once. This clonotype originated in a woman between 40 and 50 years old who had recovered from COVID-19. Sequenced: peripheral blood. The V and J genes are TRBV21-1 and TRBJ1-2; the table names TRBD1, a call not compared with the DNA. TRBV21-1 is a documented pseudogene. The CDR3 protein is CASSPRPGTVPNYGYTF. In DNA, the CDR3 is TGTGCCAGCAGCCCCCGTCCCGGGACAGTTCCGAACTATGGCTACACCTTC.